One sample yielded the 28 T cell receptor beta chains listed below, sequenced in a study of blood T cells in healthy people across ages. With a J-beta primer mix and a sample-barcoded 5' primer, a second PCR ran roughly 6 to 11 cycles. One entry per CDR3 protein results from TCRdb running MiXCR on the 5' RACE reads. The sample has 1 million or so distinct CDR3 sequences; around 45% are singletons. Sequencing input: blood. These receptors were collected from a woman aged 55-70 years in good health.

The chain combines TRBV20-1 with TRBJ2-7; 7 bases line up with TRBD2. From germline, CDR1 is DFQATT and CDR2 SNEGSKA (reference sequence). The CDR3 runs to 11 residues. Germline trimming cut 6 bases from V and 6 bases from J; bases unmatched to any gene: 5. The CDR3 region is CSAKLATEQYF. DNA for the CDR3: TGCAGTGCGAAACTAGCGACCGAGCAGTACTTC.

This clonotype was seen only a few times. This chain links TRBV4-2 with TRBJ2-1; 12 bases are shared with TRBD2. Germline V gives CDR1 LGHNA, CDR2 YNFKEQ. The CDR3 consists of 22 residues. Trimming at V came to 0 bases and at J to 2 bases, leaving 17 bases not matched to a gene. The CDR3 coding sequence is TGTGCCAGCAGCCAAGATTTCGTAGGCTCCCTGACTAGCGGGAGACCCTACAATGAGCAGTTCTTC. It yields the protein CASSQDFVGSLTSGRPYNEQFF.

This clonotype was seen a few times. CDR3 DNA: TGTGCCAGCGGGATCTATGGCTACACCTTC. It encodes CASGIYGYTF. The chain couples TRBV7-2 to TRBJ1-2; no clear D. CDR1 is SGHTA, CDR2 FQGNSA, per germline. The CDR3 runs to 10 residues. V was clipped by 8 bases and J by 4 bases, with 5 bases between them. The whole variable domain, filled in from reference TRBV7-2 and TRBJ1-2, reads GAGVSQSPSNKVTEKGKDVELRCDPISGHTALYWYRQSLGQGLEFLIYFQGNSAPDKSGLPSDRFSAERTGGSVSTLTIQRTQQEDSAVYLCASGIYGYTFGSGTRLTVV.

The chain carries TRBV14 and TRBJ2-7; 7 nucleotides line up with TRBD2. Trimming removed 5 bases from V and 4 bases from J; junction bases left unmatched: 8. This CDR3 spans 14 amino acids. Germline V gene sequence: CDR1 SGHDN, CDR2 FVKESK. The CDR3 loop is CASSSRLADYEQYF. The CDR3 nucleotides read TGTGCCAGCAGCTCCCGACTAGCAGATTACGAGCAGTACTTC.

The table lists this clonotype with a few counts. The V gene is TRBV6-1, the J gene TRBJ2-1; D call uncertain. V was pared by 2 bases and J by 5 bases, with 4 bases between. This CDR3 spans 12 amino acids. The germline CDR1 and CDR2 sequences are MNHNS and SASEGT. The CDR3 coding sequence is TGTGCCAGCAGTGAACTAGACAATGAGCAGTTCTTC. Amino acid sequence: CASSELDNEQFF.

The J gene is TRBJ1-5, the V gene TRBV20-1, with D hard to call. Deletions cut 4 bases from V and 0 bases from J, with 13 bases between. This CDR3 has 15 residues. Germline V gives CDR1 DFQATT, CDR2 SNEGSKA (reference sequence). CDR3 sequence (DNA): TGCAGTGCTATTAAAAGCCTAGATAGCAATCAGCCCCAGCATTTT. It is translated as CSAIKSLDSNQPQHF.

The rearrangement uses TRBV4-1 and TRBJ1-1, with TRBD1 as a possible D gene (5 bases). The CDR3 runs to 16 residues. Trimming pared 0 bases from V and 4 bases from J, leaving 15 bases between. CDR1 and CDR2 (germline): MGHRA, YSYEKL. The CDR3 loop is CASSQDEVRAGTEAFF. CDR3 sequence (DNA): TGCGCCAGCAGCCAAGATGAGGTCAGGGCCGGCACTGAAGCTTTCTTT.

Written as DNA, the CDR3 is TGTGCCAGCAGTTTATCTGTAACAGCACCACAAGAGACCCAGTACTTC. Amino acid sequence: CASSLSVTAPQETQYF. V is TRBV27 and J is TRBJ2-5; D ambiguous. The germline V gene has CDR1 MNHEY and CDR2 SMNVEV (reference sequence). Deletions cut 0 bases from V and 2 bases from J, with 13 bases between. This CDR3 is built from 16 residues.

The chain employs TRBV6-2 or TRBV6-3 and TRBJ2-5; a possible D gene is TRBD2 (5 bases). The CDR3 has 14 residues. Between the trimmed V and J ends, which lost 6 bases and 11 bases, there was a span of 22 bases. The germline CDR1 and CDR2 sequences are MNHEY and SVGEGT. The CDR3 protein is CASRNHVLGNEQYF. DNA of the CDR3: TGTGCCAGCAGAAATCATGTACTAGGTAATGAGCAGTACTTC.

V and J are TRBV14 and TRBJ2-4; 9 bases map to TRBD1. CDR1 is SGHDN, CDR2 FVKESK, per germline. The V gene end was trimmed by 1 base and the J gene end by 7 bases; junction bases not matched to a gene: 2. The CDR3 has 14 residues. Written as DNA, the CDR3 is TGTGCCAGCAGCCAAGTAGGACAGGGGAACATTCAGTACTTC. Protein product: CASSQVGQGNIQYF.

Here the CDR3 DNA reads TGTGCCAGCAGTTTAACCGGGACAGGGTCTGGAAACACCATATATTTT. It codes for CASSLTGTGSGNTIYF. The chain employs TRBV27 and TRBJ1-3, with TRBD1 identical over 9 bases. Trimming at V came to 2 bases and at J to 1 base, leaving 3 bases not matched to a gene. Germline V CDR1 and CDR2: MNHEY, SMNVEV (reference sequence). The CDR3 spans 16 residues.

This clonotype was seen a few times. The V gene is TRBV4-2, the J gene TRBJ2-6; possible D gene TRBD2, 5 bases. CDR1 is LGHNA and CDR2 is YNFKEQ in the germline V gene. The CDR3 contains 19 residues. V lost 2 bases and J lost 0, with 17 bases in between. The CDR3 here is CASSQSARTAFSGANVLTF. The CDR3 region has the DNA TGTGCCAGCAGCCAATCTGCCCGGACTGCCTTCTCTGGGGCCAACGTCCTGACTTTC.

The chain employs TRBV5-1 and TRBJ2-1; 7 positions match TRBD2. This CDR3 region has 17 residues. V shed 0 bases and J 6 bases; nucleotides not matched to a gene: 12. Germline CDR1 SGHRS, CDR2 YFSETQ. The CDR3 DNA reads as TGCGCCAGCAGCTTGGTTTCCGGCGGGAGAGGCTTCAATGAGCAGTTCTTC. It translates to CASSLVSGGRGFNEQFF.

This chain joins TRBV5-1 and TRBJ2-5; D may be TRBD1 (5 bases). The germline V and J ends were trimmed by 5 bases and 1 base, with 12 bases remaining between them. This CDR3 spans 14 amino acids. CDR1 is SGHRS, CDR2 YFSETQ, per germline. The CDR3 reads CASRALGAQETQYF. For the CDR3, the DNA is TGCGCCAGCAGAGCTTTAGGGGCCCAAGAGACCCAGTACTTC.

The V call is TRBV27, the J call TRBJ2-1; 8 bases fit TRBD2. The CDR3 is made up of 16 amino acids. Germline CDR1 MNHEY, CDR2 SMNVEV (reference sequence). The junction had 10 bases not matched to a gene; V was cut back by 6 bases and J by 3 bases. CDR3 nucleotides: TGTGCCAGCAGATCGAGTCGAGCGGGAGTCTACAATGAGCAGTTCTTC. This encodes CASRSSRAGVYNEQFF.

This chain uses TRBV12-3 or TRBV12-4 with TRBJ2-4, with 12 bases lining up with TRBD2. TRBJ2-7 matches the DNA end more closely, so the J call is doubtful. This CDR3 region has 14 residues. The CDR3 DNA sequence: TGTGCCAGCAGGGACGGACTAGCGGGATACGAGCAGTACTTC. This encodes CASRDGLAGYEQYF.

The chain recombines TRBV7-9 with TRBJ2-7; TRBD2 is a possible D gene (7 bases). The J call may be incorrect, as the DNA end agrees better with TRBJ2-5. CDR1 SEHNR and CDR2 FQNEAQ come from the germline V gene (reference sequence). The CDR3 has 15 amino acids. The CDR3 reads CASSFLGQGGGTQYF. The DNA for the CDR3 is TGTGCCAGCAGCTTTCTCGGACAAGGGGGGGGGACCCAGTACTTC.

This clonotype was counted ten times or more. The rearrangement links TRBV27 to TRBJ2-1; D unclear. CDR3 length: 11 amino acids. The V and J ends lost 3 bases and 9 bases respectively, with 6 bases between them. Looked up from germline, CDR1 is MNHEY and CDR2 is SMNVEV (reference sequence). As DNA, the CDR3 is TGTGCCAGCAGTTTCGGGTTTGAGCAGTTCTTC. The encoded protein is CASSFGFEQFF.

The genes are TRBV6-6 and TRBJ2-2; D remains unclear. Germline-derived CDR1 and CDR2 are MNHNY and SVGAGI (reference sequence). V was clipped by 2 bases and J by 4 bases, with 5 bases between them. The CDR3 sequence is 13 residues long. CDR3 DNA sequence: TGTGCCAGCAGTTACGGCTCCACCGGGGAGCTGTTTTTT. This translates into CASSYGSTGELFF.

This clonotype was detected only a few times. In DNA form, the CDR3 reads TGTGCCAGCAGTTTAGGGGCCGGGACAGTTCTTTTCTCTGGGGCCAACGTCCTGACTTTC. Translating gives CASSLGAGTVLFSGANVLTF. This sequence joins TRBV27 and TRBJ2-6; 7 bases map to TRBD1. After removal of 2 bases from V and 0 bases from J, the junction contained 13 bases not matched to a gene. The CDR3 is 20 residues long. Germline lookup yields CDR1 MNHEY and CDR2 SMNVEV (reference sequence).

The V and J genes are TRBV5-1 and TRBJ2-3; D is ambiguous. Germline V lookup: CDR1 SGHRS, CDR2 YFSETQ. Deletions cut 1 base from V and 3 bases from J, with 12 bases between. CDR3 size: 15 residues. This CDR3 is CASSLSPLLTDTQYF. CDR3 coding DNA: TGCGCCAGCAGCTTGTCACCTTTGCTGACAGATACGCAGTATTTT.

The J gene is TRBJ2-7, the V gene TRBV27, with D maybe TRBD2 (6 bases). Per germline, CDR1 MNHEY and CDR2 SMNVEV (reference sequence). The germline V and J ends were trimmed by 6 bases and 3 bases, with 15 bases remaining between them. The CDR3 has 14 residues. The CDR3, as DNA: TGTGCCAGCAGCCGGGGGAGTTCTGGCTACGAGCAGTACTTC. Protein product: CASSRGSSGYEQYF.

The J gene is TRBJ2-7, the V gene TRBV27; TRBD1 aligns across 9 bases. The germline CDR1 and CDR2 sequences are MNHEY and SMNVEV (reference sequence). The CDR3 runs 17 residues. V lost 3 bases and J lost 2; bases outside the gene matches: 11. The CDR3: CASSLSSGDRVPYEQYF. The CDR3 DNA follows: TGTGCCAGCAGTTTGTCATCCGGGGACAGGGTACCCTACGAGCAGTACTTC.

This chain uses TRBV27 with TRBJ2-7, with a possible D match to TRBD1 (6 bases). CDR1 and CDR2 from the germline V gene are MNHEY and SMNVEV (reference sequence). Trimming removed 5 bases at V and 2 bases at J, with 13 bases between. The CDR3 has 14 residues. Here the CDR3 DNA reads TGTGCCAGCAGTGGAGGACAGAGCCCCTACGAGCAGTACTTC. It is translated as CASSGGQSPYEQYF.

The chain has TRBV2 and TRBJ1-4, with 8 bases fitting TRBD1. CDR3 length: 15 amino acids. The germline gives CDR1 SNHLY, CDR2 FYNNEI. V lost 1 base to trimming and J lost 5 bases; unmatched junction nucleotides: 3. CDR3 protein: CASSEGQGTNEKLFF. DNA for the CDR3: TGTGCCAGCAGTGAAGGACAGGGGACAAATGAAAAACTGTTTTTT.

The chain carries TRBV12-3 or TRBV12-4 and TRBJ2-1; 8 nucleotides line up with TRBD1. V lost 5 bases, J lost 7 bases, and 10 bases stayed unmatched. This CDR3 is built from 15 residues. CDR3 nucleotide sequence: TGTGCCAGCAGTGCAGCCGGGACAGGTGGAAATGAGCAGTTCTTC. This encodes CASSAAGTGGNEQFF.

The rearrangement uses TRBV13 and TRBJ2-4, with D hard to call. Judging by the DNA end, TRBJ2-7 fits better; the J call may be wrong. This CDR3 comprises 12 residues. CDR1 and CDR2 from the germline V gene are PRHDT and FYEKMQ (reference sequence). The CDR3 region has the DNA TGTGCCAGCAGCCCCGGACCCAACGAGCAGTACTTC. Protein: CASSPGPNEQYF.

This chain connects TRBV13 to TRBJ2-3; D may be TRBD1 or TRBD2 (6 bases each). V dropped 4 bases and J dropped 8 bases, with 19 bases sitting between them. This CDR3 has 15 amino acids. Germline CDR1 PRHDT, CDR2 FYEKMQ (reference sequence). The CDR3 protein is CASSWGRREGGTQYF. The CDR3 bases are TGTGCCAGCAGCTGGGGGCGGAGGGAAGGCGGTACGCAGTATTTT.